Presented here are 22 T cell receptor beta chains from one specimen sequenced in a study of cytomegalovirus exposure and HLA in healthy donors. The primer mix had 60 Vbeta and 13 Jbeta primers. Method: immunoSEQ multiplex PCR; TCRdb's copy keeps in-frame clones and lacks some. The sample carries 120,000 or so clones, around 80% recorded once. The specimen was PBMCs. These receptors all stem from a man aged 45-65 years in good health and CMV-seronegative.

For the CDR3, the DNA is TGCGCCAGCAGCCTGAGTGACAGGGGGCGATCAGGGACCCAGTACTTC. Translating gives CASSLSDRGRSGTQYF. The chain has TRBV5-1 and TRBJ2-5; 10 bases are a match to TRBD1. The V segment lost 4 bases and the J segment 7 bases; nucleotides outside the gene matches: 13. Germline V gene data show CDR1 as SGHRS and CDR2 as YFSETQ. The CDR3 loop spans 16 amino acids.

This clone was counted only a few times. The genes are TRBV9 and TRBJ2-1; D is ambiguous. V lost 0 bases and J lost 8, with 6 bases in between. Germline CDR1 SGDLS, CDR2 YYNGEE. The CDR3 sequence is 12 residues long. The CDR3 loop reads CASSVVGHEQFF. The CDR3 coding sequence is TGTGCCAGCAGCGTAGTTGGCCATGAGCAGTTCTTC.

The chain carries TRBV15 and TRBJ1-1; no definite D call. The CDR3 is 16 residues long. Germline V lookup: CDR1 LNHNV, CDR2 YYDKDF (reference sequence). The V end was cut by 0 bases, the J end by 1 base, with 12 bases between. CDR3 sequence reads: CATSRDAQPPNTEAFF. CDR3 nucleotides: TGTGCCACCAGCAGAGACGCACAGCCCCCGAACACTGAAGCTTTCTTT.

The chain has TRBV4-2 and TRBJ2-2; perhaps TRBD2 as D (6 bases). From germline, CDR1 is LGHNA and CDR2 YNFKEQ. V was trimmed by 0 bases and J by 4 bases, leaving 15 bases between them. The CDR3 length is 17 residues. The CDR3 spells CASSQDGWRGGTGELFF. The CDR3 DNA reads as TGTGCCAGCAGCCAAGATGGTTGGCGGGGAGGCACCGGGGAGCTGTTTTTT.

CDR3 amino acids: CASSPQGLAGVNEQFF. CDR3 DNA sequence: TGTGCCAGCAGCCCACAGGGACTAGCGGGAGTCAATGAGCAGTTCTTC. The chain joins TRBV11-3 to TRBJ2-1, with 14 bases aligning to TRBD2. Trimming cost V 5 bases and J 6 bases; bases outside gene matches: 6. The CDR3 runs 16 residues. Germline loops: CDR1 SGHNT, CDR2 YENEEA.

The gene calls are TRBV7-2 and TRBJ1-1, with D tentatively TRBD1 (6 bases). The CDR3 runs 15 residues. Germline CDR1 is SGHTA and CDR2 is FQGNSA. V was clipped by 1 base and J by 6 bases, with 15 bases between them. CDR3 sequence reads: CASSLVNRVSPEAFF. CDR3 bases: TGTGCCAGCAGCTTAGTGAACAGGGTATCTCCTGAAGCTTTCTTT.

This chain links TRBV9 with TRBJ2-5, with a tentative D call TRBD2 (6 bases). Between the trimmed V and J ends, which lost 4 bases and 5 bases, there was a span of 18 bases. This CDR3 contains 15 residues. Germline lookup yields CDR1 SGDLS and CDR2 YYNGEE. CDR3 nucleotides: TGTGCCAGCAGCCCCCGGTCGGGAGAGGGGGAGACCCAGTACTTC. As protein: CASSPRSGEGETQYF.

The rearrangement links TRBV6-5 to TRBJ1-5; the D is unclear. Trimming stripped 2 bases from V and 0 bases from J, with 8 bases between. Germline assignment: CDR1 MNHEY and CDR2 SVGAGI. The length of the CDR3 is 15 residues. The CDR3 region is CASSYTVYSNQPQHF. The CDR3 DNA reads TGTGCCAGCAGTTACACAGTATATAGCAATCAGCCCCAGCATTTT.

The rearrangement links TRBV5-4 to TRBJ2-7; no firm D call. V was pared by 3 bases and J by 4 bases, with 14 bases between. The CDR3 sequence is 14 residues long. CDR1 is SGHNT and CDR2 is YYREEE in the germline V gene (reference sequence). The CDR3 DNA reads TGTGCCAGCAGCTACCTAGGTGGAGCGTACGAGCAGTACTTC. Translation: CASSYLGGAYEQYF.

The chain carries TRBV28 and TRBJ2-5; the match to TRBD1 covers 7 bases. Germline V gene lookup returns CDR1 MDHEN and CDR2 SYDVKM. This CDR3 is built from 15 residues. V shed 7 bases, J shed 4 bases, and the junction held 12 bases outside the gene matches. The CDR3, as DNA: TGTGCCAGCACCTCCACAGGGGCTGGCGGAGAGACCCAGTACTTC. As protein: CASTSTGAGGETQYF.

This chain uses TRBV7-8 with TRBJ1-3, with 9 positions matching TRBD1. From germline, CDR1 is SGHVS and CDR2 FQNEAQ. The CDR3 extends over 16 amino acids. Unmatched junction bases numbered 7, after V lost 5 bases and J lost 2 bases. The CDR3 is CASSPRDRAPGNTIYF. CDR3 coding DNA: TGTGCCAGCAGCCCAAGGGACAGGGCGCCTGGAAACACCATATATTTT. Full variable domain (missing parts from reference TRBV7-8 and TRBJ1-3): GAGVSQSPRYKVAKRGQDVALRCDPISGHVSLFWYQQALGQGPEFLTYFQNEAQLDKSGLPSDRFFAERPEGSVSTLKIQRTQQEDSAVYLCASSPRDRAPGNTIYFGEGSWLTVV.

The V call is TRBV28, the J call TRBJ2-1; the match to TRBD1 covers 10 bases. This CDR3 comprises 15 residues. Germline V gene lookup returns CDR1 MDHEN and CDR2 SYDVKM. Unmatched junction bases numbered 7, after V lost 6 bases and J lost 5 bases. CDR3 sequence reads: CASRSYGTGDNEQFF. The CDR3 nucleotides read TGTGCCAGCAGGAGCTACGGGACAGGGGACAATGAGCAGTTCTTC.

The rearrangement links TRBV4-3 to TRBJ1-2, with D possibly TRBD1 on 6 matching bases. V shed 4 bases and J shed 1 base, with 10 bases lying between them. The length of the CDR3 is 14 residues. Germline lookup yields CDR1 LGHNA and CDR2 YSLEER. CDR3 loop: CASSRGTSNYGYTF. DNA of the CDR3: TGCGCCAGCAGCCGGGGGACAAGTAACTATGGCTACACCTTC.

The chain couples TRBV5-1 to TRBJ2-1; TRBD2 might be the D (5 bases). Germline assignment: CDR1 SGHRS and CDR2 YFSETQ. V gave up 0 bases and J gave up 6 bases, with 10 bases separating them. CDR3 size: 14 residues. For the CDR3, the DNA is TGCGCCAGCAGCTTGGTTAGGCTAGCCAATGAGCAGTTCTTC. Its protein product is CASSLVRLANEQFF. The entire variable domain, with the rest obtained from reference TRBV5-1 and TRBJ2-1, is as follows: KAGVTQTPRYLIKTRGQQVTLSCSPISGHRSVSWYQQTPGQGLQFLFEYFSETQRNKGNFPGRFSGRQFSNSRSEMNVSTLELGDSALYLCASSLVRLANEQFFGPGTRLTVL.

The chain employs TRBV6-1 and TRBJ2-7; 7 bases line up with TRBD2. There are 15 residues in the CDR3. In germline, CDR1 is MNHNS, CDR2 SASEGT. The J segment lost 3 bases and the V segment lost 1 base, leaving 6 bases of the junction unmatched. In DNA, the CDR3 is TGTGCCAGCAGTGAAGGCTGGGGGGAGGGCTACGAGCAGTACTTC. Protein: CASSEGWGEGYEQYF.

This clone showed up just a few times. This chain uses TRBV7-2 with TRBJ1-3, with TRBD1 identical over 11 bases. The junction had 5 bases not matched to a gene; V was cut back by 6 bases and J by 1 base. The CDR3 has 16 residues. Germline CDR1 is SGHTA and CDR2 is FQGNSA. CDR3 sequence: CASRPDRGRSGNTIYF. CDR3 DNA sequence: TGTGCCAGCAGGCCGGACAGGGGGCGATCTGGAAACACCATATATTTT.

The chain employs TRBV30 and TRBJ2-3; the D gene is possibly TRBD2 (5 bases). Germline V gene sequence: CDR1 GTSNPN, CDR2 SVGIG (reference sequence). CDR3 length equals 14 residues. The V end lost 4 bases, the J end lost 6 bases, and 17 bases lay between the germline ends. This chain's CDR3 is CAWTRGSRGDTQYF. The CDR3 DNA reads as TGTGCCTGGACTCGAGGGTCCCGCGGGGATACGCAGTATTTT.

The chain has TRBV11-3 and TRBJ2-1; 12 bases match TRBD2. This CDR3 spans 15 amino acids. Germline lookup yields CDR1 SGHNT and CDR2 YENEEA. The V segment lost 3 bases and the J segment 9 bases; nucleotides outside the gene matches: 6. The CDR3 region has the DNA TGTGCCAGCAGCTTGACTAGCGGGGGTTCGGGTGAGCAGTTCTTC. Protein sequence: CASSLTSGGSGEQFF.

The table lists this clone with a count of one. This chain joins TRBV5-1 and TRBJ2-3; weak D call: TRBD2 (5 bases). CDR3 length: 16 residues. Trimming left V 0 bases short and J 2 bases short, with 13 bases between. CDR1 is SGHRS and CDR2 is YFSETQ in the germline V gene. DNA for the CDR3: TGCGCCAGCAGCTTGGGAGGAGCGGCGCCCACAGATACGCAGTATTTT. This codes for CASSLGGAAPTDTQYF.

The rearrangement links TRBV5-4 to TRBJ2-7, with 7 bases fitting TRBD1. From germline, CDR1 is SGHNT and CDR2 YYREEE (reference sequence). J was trimmed by 3 bases and V by 4 bases; bases with no gene match: 10. The CDR3 covers 15 residues. The CDR3 DNA is TGTGCCAGCAGCCTCCCCCCCGGGACAGACTACGAGCAGTACTTC. This translates into CASSLPPGTDYEQYF.

The chain employs TRBV5-1 and TRBJ2-1; 8 bases are a match to TRBD2. CDR3 size: 15 residues. The V segment lost 0 bases and the J segment 4 bases; nucleotides outside the gene matches: 3. Germline V CDR1 and CDR2: SGHRS, YFSETQ. CDR3 nucleotide sequence: TGCGCCAGCAGCTTGGAACTAGCGGCGTACAATGAGCAGTTCTTC. Translation gives CASSLELAAYNEQFF.

The V call is TRBV28, the J call TRBJ1-1; D might be TRBD1 (6 bases). There are 14 residues in the CDR3. Trimming cost V 7 bases and J 5 bases, with 17 bases left between them. CDR1 and CDR2 (germline): MDHEN, SYDVKM. CDR3 sequence reads: CASMGALGGTEAFF. The CDR3 nucleotides read TGTGCCAGCATGGGGGCTTTAGGAGGAACTGAAGCTTTCTTT.